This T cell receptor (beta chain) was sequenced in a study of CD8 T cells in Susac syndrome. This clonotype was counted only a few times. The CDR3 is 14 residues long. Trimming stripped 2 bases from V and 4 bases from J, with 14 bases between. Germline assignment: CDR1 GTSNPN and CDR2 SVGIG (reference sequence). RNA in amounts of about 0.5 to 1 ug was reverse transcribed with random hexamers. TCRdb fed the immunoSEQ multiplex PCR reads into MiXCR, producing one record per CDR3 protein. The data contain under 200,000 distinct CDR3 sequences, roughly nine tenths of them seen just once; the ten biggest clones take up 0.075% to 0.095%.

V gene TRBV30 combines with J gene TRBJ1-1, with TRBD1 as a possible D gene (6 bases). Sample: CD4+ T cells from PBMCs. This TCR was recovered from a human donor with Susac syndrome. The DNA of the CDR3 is TGTGCCTGGAGTCTAGAAACAGGGCGCACTGAAGCTTTCTTT. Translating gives CAWSLETGRTEAFF.